This TCR beta chain was sequenced for a study of T cell responses to AZD1222 COVID-19 vaccine. Trimming cost V 6 bases and J 6 bases, with 17 bases left between them. The CDR3 has 14 residues. Germline CDR1 reads MNHEY; CDR2 reads SVGAGI. Here immunoSEQ multiplex PCR was the method, and the copy in TCRdb shows in-frame clones only, minus some. The sample consists of 84,000 or so clones, less than 95% of them appearing once. Findings and caveats of the study: Recipients of AZD1222 seropositive at baseline numbered only six or seven. Mostly white British, mostly female donors; authors suggested clonal diversity may be underestimated. Rises in breadth and depth of Spike-specific TCRs came after two AZD1222 doses.

A word on this clone: What it recognizes is unknown.

The sequenced sample was peripheral blood, obtained 28 days after the second AZD1222 dose. This chain joins TRBV6-5 and TRBJ1-1, with D possibly being TRBD1 (6 bases). The source of this sequence is an adult who received the AZD1222 COVID-19 vaccine. The CDR3 region has the DNA TGTGCCAGCAGCCCGCGGTTGGGGGCGGCTGAAGCTTTCTTT. Translation gives CASSPRLGAAEAFF.